The 20 T cell receptor beta chains below all came from one sample that was sequenced in a study of T cells in Graves' hyperthyroidism and ophthalmopathy. Amplification of TCR beta CDR3 regions was performed using RNA transcripts as template. The HTBI set primed first-round TCR CDR3 RT-PCR. TCRdb fed the multiplex PCR reads into MiXCR, producing one record per CDR3 protein. Here the sample spans 300,000 to 500,000 distinct CDR3 sequences, more than 12% being singletons. Sequencing was performed on blood. The receptors were gathered from a man aged 45-65 years with Graves' ophthalmopathy.

V usage is TRBV28 and J usage is TRBJ1-1; D unresolved. Trimming removed 2 bases at V and 1 base at J, with 8 bases between. CDR3 length: 14 amino acids. Germline V gives CDR1 MDHEN, CDR2 SYDVKM. The CDR3 loop is CASSLPSANTEAFF. CDR3 bases: TGTGCCAGCAGTTTACCCTCGGCGAACACTGAAGCTTTCTTT.

This clonotype was counted at least ten times. The chain uses TRBV5-1 and TRBJ2-1, with unresolved D. Trimming removed 6 bases from V and 8 bases from J, with 21 bases in between. The CDR3 covers 15 residues. Germline V gives CDR1 SGHRS, CDR2 YFSETQ. The CDR3 sequence is CASTPVRWGLDEQFF. CDR3 nucleotide sequence: TGCGCCAGCACCCCCGTTCGGTGGGGTCTCGATGAGCAGTTCTTC.

This clonotype was seen many times. V gene TRBV5-1 combines with J gene TRBJ2-5, with D possibly matching TRBD1 (6 bases). The germline V and J ends were trimmed by 7 bases and 2 bases, with 18 bases remaining between them. Germline-derived CDR1 and CDR2 are SGHRS and YFSETQ. The CDR3 contains 15 residues. CDR3 in amino acids: CASRATTGLQETQYF. Here the CDR3 DNA reads TGCGCCAGCCGTGCGACTACAGGGTTACAAGAGACCCAGTACTTC.

This clonotype was found many times. The CDR3 sequence is CASSVGDISIDNEQFF. The CDR3 nucleotides read TGTGCCAGCAGCGTAGGAGACATAAGCATCGACAATGAGCAGTTCTTC. The chain carries TRBV9 and TRBJ2-1; D uncertain. V was pared by 0 bases and J by 5 bases, with 15 bases between. This CDR3 has 16 residues. Germline CDR1 and CDR2: SGDLS and YYNGEE.

In its sample, this clonotype was seen a few times. Possible read error: a much larger clone is one base away. The CDR3 nucleotides read TGTGCCAGCAGTGGACCGGGACAGGGAGTAAACTACGAGCGGTACTTC. This gives the protein CASSGPGQGVNYERYF. The J gene is TRBJ2-7, the V gene TRBV28, with 9 bases that match TRBD1. Germline loops: CDR1 MDHEN, CDR2 SYDVKM. This CDR3 has 16 residues.

Ten or more counts support this clonotype. The V gene is TRBV28, the J gene TRBJ1-2; weak D call: TRBD1 (5 bases). Trimming removed 7 bases at V and 4 bases at J, with 10 bases between. Germline lookup yields CDR1 MDHEN and CDR2 SYDVKM. This CDR3 spans 12 amino acids. Here the CDR3 reads CASNEGFYGYTF. In nucleotides, the CDR3 is TGTGCCAGCAACGAGGGGTTCTATGGCTACACCTTC.

This chain uses TRBV28 with TRBJ1-6, with D possibly TRBD1 on 6 matching bases. V shed 6 bases and J shed 9 bases, with 18 bases lying between them. From germline, CDR1 is MDHEN and CDR2 SYDVKM. The CDR3 is 15 amino acids. Here the CDR3 DNA reads TGTGCCAGCAGAAAAGGGACACAGAGGACTTCACCCCTCCACTTT. Translation gives CASRKGTQRTSPLHF. The full variable domain, rest sourced from reference TRBV28 and TRBJ1-6, is DVKVTQSSRYLVKRTGEKVFLECVQDMDHENMFWYRQDPGLGLRLIYFSYDVKMKEKGDIPEGYSVSREKKERFSLILESASTNQTSMYLCASRKGTQRTSPLHFGNGTRLTVT.

The sample holds a few counts of this clonotype. Given a much more abundant clone one base away, this may be a read error. The CDR3 sequence: CASSPAAGRWLEQYF. CDR3 bases: TGTGCCAGCAGTCCGGCGGCTGGACGGTGGTTGGAGCAGTACTTC. This chain connects TRBV11-2 to TRBJ2-7; the D is unclear. V lost 6 bases and J 7 bases, leaving 22 bases between the germline ends. In germline, CDR1 is SGHAT, CDR2 FQNNGV. The CDR3 loop spans 15 amino acids.

Ten or more counts support this clonotype. The chain links TRBV3-1 to TRBJ2-3; TRBD1 is a possible D gene (6 bases). Trimming stripped 1 base from V and 1 base from J, with 12 bases between. This CDR3 spans 16 amino acids. In germline, CDR1 is LGHDT, CDR2 YNNKEL (reference sequence). The CDR3 loop is CASSQGLDRGTDTQYF. CDR3 in DNA: TGTGCCAGCAGCCAAGGACTGGACAGAGGCACAGATACGCAGTATTTT.

This clonotype was recorded a few times. V usage is TRBV5-1 and J usage is TRBJ2-5; 7 nucleotides line up with TRBD2. The CDR3 is made up of 15 amino acids. Germline V CDR1 and CDR2: SGHRS, YFSETQ. Germline trimming cut 6 bases from V and 1 base from J; bases unmatched to any gene: 9. The CDR3 bases are TGCGCCAGCACCGCTGGGGCTAGCGGCCAAGAGACCCAGTACTTC. Protein sequence: CASTAGASGQETQYF.

CDR3 residues: CASSVDPSSGNTIYF. The CDR3 DNA sequence: TGTGCCAGCAGCGTAGATCCCAGCTCTGGAAACACCATATATTTT. V gene TRBV9 combines with J gene TRBJ1-3, with unresolved D. V was pared by 0 bases and J by 0 bases, with 7 bases between. CDR1 is SGDLS and CDR2 is YYNGEE in the germline V gene. The CDR3 loop spans 15 amino acids.

Points on this clonotype: Given a much more abundant clone one base away, this may be a read error. The chain recombines TRBV30 with TRBJ2-7; D is unresolved. The CDR3 spans 14 residues. The germline V and J ends were trimmed by 0 bases and 6 bases, with 15 bases remaining between them. Germline lookup yields CDR1 GTSNPN and CDR2 SVGIG (reference sequence). CDR3 bases: TGTGCCTGGAGTGTCACCAATTCGTATTGCGAGCAGTACTTC. As protein: CAWSVTNSYCEQYF.

On this clonotype itself: One end of the junction does not line up with germline, which may come from a read error. The V and J genes are TRBV12-3 or TRBV12-4 and TRBJ1-6; D might be TRBD1 (5 bases). This CDR3 is built from 13 residues. The CDR3 DNA reads TGTGCCAGCAGATTAGCAGGGAATTCACCCCTCCACTTT. Encoded protein: CASRLAGNSPLHF.

This clonotype was recorded many times. As DNA, the CDR3 is TGTGCCAGCAGTCGGGGACGGCGCTATGGCTACACCTTC. Encoded protein: CASSRGRRYGYTF. The chain is built from TRBV27 and TRBJ1-2; D might be TRBD1 (5 bases). Germline V CDR1 and CDR2: MNHEY, SMNVEV (reference sequence). V lost 5 bases and J lost 4, with 11 bases in between. This CDR3 comprises 13 residues.

V gene TRBV19 combines with J gene TRBJ2-2, with 7 nucleotides matching TRBD2. The CDR3 is 14 amino acids. J lost 1 base, V lost 7 bases, and 3 bases had no gene match. Germline V gene sequence: CDR1 LNHDA, CDR2 SQIVND (reference sequence). The CDR3 loop is CASIKRENTGELFF. The CDR3 DNA follows: TGTGCCAGTATTAAGCGGGAGAACACCGGGGAGCTGTTTTTT.

This clonotype was observed at least ten times. This chain joins TRBV30 and TRBJ2-1, with D hard to call. The CDR3 sequence is 14 residues long. Deletions cut 3 bases from V and 7 bases from J, with 16 bases between. Per the germline V gene, CDR1 is GTSNPN and CDR2 is SVGIG (reference sequence). This CDR3 is CAWRDPGPPNEQFF. The CDR3 DNA reads TGTGCCTGGAGGGACCCCGGACCCCCTAATGAGCAGTTCTTC.

The chain links TRBV6-1 to TRBJ2-7; weak D call: TRBD2 (5 bases). CDR3 size: 14 residues. V lost 6 bases and J lost 3, with 15 bases in between. Germline V gives CDR1 MNHNS, CDR2 SASEGT. The CDR3: CASRWAGNDYEQYF. CDR3 nucleotide sequence: TGTGCCAGCAGGTGGGCCGGGAACGACTACGAGCAGTACTTC.

In its sample, this clonotype was seen many times. This chain connects TRBV2 to TRBJ2-7, with 8 bases identical to TRBD2. V gave up 6 bases and J gave up 4 bases; unmatched junction bases: 2. Germline V gives CDR1 SNHLY, CDR2 FYNNEI. The CDR3 consists of 12 residues. CDR3 nucleotide sequence: TGTGCCAGCAGATTAGCGGGGTACGAGCAGTACTTC. It codes for CASRLAGYEQYF.

The table lists this clonotype with many counts. The V and J genes are TRBV20-1 and TRBJ1-3; TRBD1 might be the D (5 bases). The CDR3 totals 15 residues. CDR1 and CDR2 from the germline V gene are DFQATT and SNEGSKA (reference sequence). Trimming pared 6 bases from V and 0 bases from J, leaving 15 bases between. For the CDR3, the DNA is TGCAGTGCCCGATCGACAGTGAGCTCTGGAAACACCATATATTTT. This translates into CSARSTVSSGNTIYF.

The chain couples TRBV19 to TRBJ1-4; 7 bases are a match to TRBD1. The CDR3 is 21 residues long. In germline, CDR1 is LNHDA, CDR2 SQIVND (reference sequence). J was trimmed by 0 bases and V by 0 bases; bases with no gene match: 16. The CDR3 region has the DNA TGTGCCAGTAGTATAGAGGACCTCGACAGGGTACAAAGTGCAACTAATGAAAAACTGTTTTTT. This sequence encodes CASSIEDLDRVQSATNEKLFF.